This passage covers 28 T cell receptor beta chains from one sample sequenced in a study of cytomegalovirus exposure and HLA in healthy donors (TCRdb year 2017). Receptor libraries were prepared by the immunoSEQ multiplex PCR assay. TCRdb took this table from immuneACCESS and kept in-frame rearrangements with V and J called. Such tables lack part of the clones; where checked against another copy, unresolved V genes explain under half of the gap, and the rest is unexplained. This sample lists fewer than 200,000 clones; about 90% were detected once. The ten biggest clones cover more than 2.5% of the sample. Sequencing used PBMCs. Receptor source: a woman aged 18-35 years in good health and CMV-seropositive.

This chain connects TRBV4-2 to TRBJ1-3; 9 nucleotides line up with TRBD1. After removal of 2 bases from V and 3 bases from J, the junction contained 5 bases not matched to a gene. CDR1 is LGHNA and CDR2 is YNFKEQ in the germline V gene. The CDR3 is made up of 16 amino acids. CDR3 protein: CASSQIQGAGGNTIYF. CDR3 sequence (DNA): TGTGCCAGCAGCCAAATACAGGGGGCAGGTGGAAACACCATATATTTT.

CDR3 DNA: TGTGCCACCAGCCCGGCAGGGTGGGGCAATCAGCCCCAGCATTTT. Amino acid sequence: CATSPAGWGNQPQHF. V gene TRBV15 combines with J gene TRBJ1-5; possible D gene TRBD1, 5 bases. The germline gives CDR1 LNHNV, CDR2 YYDKDF (reference sequence). V was pared by 5 bases and J by 2 bases, with 13 bases between. The CDR3 contains 15 residues.

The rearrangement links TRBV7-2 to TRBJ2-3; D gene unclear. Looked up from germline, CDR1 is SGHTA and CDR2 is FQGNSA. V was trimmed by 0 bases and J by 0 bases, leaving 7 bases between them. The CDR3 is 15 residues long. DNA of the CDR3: TGTGCCAGCAGCTTAGCGGCGACTAGCACAGATACGCAGTATTTT. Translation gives CASSLAATSTDTQYF.

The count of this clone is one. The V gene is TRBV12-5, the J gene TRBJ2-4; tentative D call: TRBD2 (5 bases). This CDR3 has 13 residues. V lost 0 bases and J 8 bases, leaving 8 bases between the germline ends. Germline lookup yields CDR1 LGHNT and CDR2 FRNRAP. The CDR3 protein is CASGLVRGDIQYF. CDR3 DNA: TGTGCTAGTGGTTTGGTCCGGGGAGACATTCAGTACTTC.

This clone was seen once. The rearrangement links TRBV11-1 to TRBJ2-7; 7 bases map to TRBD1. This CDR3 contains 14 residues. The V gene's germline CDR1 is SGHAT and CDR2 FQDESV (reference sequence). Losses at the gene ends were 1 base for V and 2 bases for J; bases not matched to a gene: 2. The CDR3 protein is CASSLGQGPYEQYF. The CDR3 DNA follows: TGTGCCAGCAGCTTAGGACAGGGCCCCTACGAGCAGTACTTC.

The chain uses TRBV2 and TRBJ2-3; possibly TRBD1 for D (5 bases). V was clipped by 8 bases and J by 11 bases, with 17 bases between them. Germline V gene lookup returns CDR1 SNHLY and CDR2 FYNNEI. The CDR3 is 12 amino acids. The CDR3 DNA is TGTGCCAGCGCCTTTTCGGACAAACAGCAGTATTTT. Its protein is CASAFSDKQQYF. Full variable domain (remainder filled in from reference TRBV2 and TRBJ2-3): EPEVTQTPSHQVTQMGQEVILRCVPISNHLYFYWYRQILGQKVEFLVSFYNNEISEKSEIFDDQFSVERPDGSNFTLKIRSTKLEDSAMYFCASAFSDKQQYFGPGTRLTVL.

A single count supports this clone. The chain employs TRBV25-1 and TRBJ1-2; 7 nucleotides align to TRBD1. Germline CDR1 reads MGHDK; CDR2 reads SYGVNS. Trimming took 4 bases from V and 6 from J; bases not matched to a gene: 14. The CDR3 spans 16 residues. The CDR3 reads CASSGFLSTGLDGYTF. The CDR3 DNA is TGTGCCAGCAGTGGATTCTTATCGACAGGGCTCGATGGCTACACCTTC.

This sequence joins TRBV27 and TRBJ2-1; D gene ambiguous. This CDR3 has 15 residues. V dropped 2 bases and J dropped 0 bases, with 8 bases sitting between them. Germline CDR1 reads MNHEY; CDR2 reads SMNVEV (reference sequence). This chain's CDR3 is CASSLQALSYNEQFF. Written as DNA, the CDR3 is TGTGCCAGCAGTTTACAAGCGCTCTCCTACAATGAGCAGTTCTTC.

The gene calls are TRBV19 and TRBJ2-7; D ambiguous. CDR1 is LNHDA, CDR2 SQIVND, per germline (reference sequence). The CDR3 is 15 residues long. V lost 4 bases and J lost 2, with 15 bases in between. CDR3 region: CASSTGLLEPYEQYF. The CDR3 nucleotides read TGTGCCAGTAGTACCGGGTTGCTGGAACCCTACGAGCAGTACTTC.

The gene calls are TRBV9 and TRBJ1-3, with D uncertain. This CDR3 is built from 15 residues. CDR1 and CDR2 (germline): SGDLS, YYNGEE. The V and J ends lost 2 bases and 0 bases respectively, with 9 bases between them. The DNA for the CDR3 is TGTGCCAGCAGCGTTGCAACGAGCTCTGGAAACACCATATATTTT. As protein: CASSVATSSGNTIYF.

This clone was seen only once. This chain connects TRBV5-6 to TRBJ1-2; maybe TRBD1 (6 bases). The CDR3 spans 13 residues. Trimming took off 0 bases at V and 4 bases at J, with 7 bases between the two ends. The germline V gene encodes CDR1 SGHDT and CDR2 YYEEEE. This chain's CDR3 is CASSLGTVYGYTF. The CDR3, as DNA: TGTGCCAGCAGCTTGGGGACAGTCTATGGCTACACCTTC.

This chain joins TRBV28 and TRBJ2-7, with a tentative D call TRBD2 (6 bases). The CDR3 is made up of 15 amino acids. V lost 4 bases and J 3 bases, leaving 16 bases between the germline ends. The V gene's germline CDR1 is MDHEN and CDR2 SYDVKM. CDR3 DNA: TGTGCCAGCAGTTCTAGGAAGGGACTGAACTACGAGCAGTACTTC. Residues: CASSSRKGLNYEQYF.

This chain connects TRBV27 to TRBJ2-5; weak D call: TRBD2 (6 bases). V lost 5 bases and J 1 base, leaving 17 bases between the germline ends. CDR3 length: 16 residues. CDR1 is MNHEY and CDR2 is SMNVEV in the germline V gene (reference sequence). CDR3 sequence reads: CASSQRITTSQETQYF. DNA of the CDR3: TGTGCCAGCAGTCAACGAATAACGACTAGCCAAGAGACCCAGTACTTC.

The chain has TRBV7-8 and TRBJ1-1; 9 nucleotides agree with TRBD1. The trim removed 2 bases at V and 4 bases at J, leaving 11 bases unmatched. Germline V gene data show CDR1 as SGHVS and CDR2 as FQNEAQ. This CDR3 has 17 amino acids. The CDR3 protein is CASSLTPGTGPTTEAFF. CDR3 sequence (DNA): TGTGCCAGCAGCTTAACACCCGGGACAGGGCCCACCACTGAAGCTTTCTTT.

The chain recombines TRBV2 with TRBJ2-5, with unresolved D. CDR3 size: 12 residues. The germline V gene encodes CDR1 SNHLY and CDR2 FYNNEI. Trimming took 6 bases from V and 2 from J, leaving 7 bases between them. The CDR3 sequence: CASRTSQETQYF. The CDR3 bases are TGTGCCAGCAGGACATCTCAAGAGACCCAGTACTTC.

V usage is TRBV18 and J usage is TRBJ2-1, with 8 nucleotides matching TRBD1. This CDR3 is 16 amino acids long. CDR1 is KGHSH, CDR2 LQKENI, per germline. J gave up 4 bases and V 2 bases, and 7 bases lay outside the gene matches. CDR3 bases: TGTGCCAGCTCACCAGGACAGGGTACTACATACAATGAGCAGTTCTTC. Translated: CASSPGQGTTYNEQFF.

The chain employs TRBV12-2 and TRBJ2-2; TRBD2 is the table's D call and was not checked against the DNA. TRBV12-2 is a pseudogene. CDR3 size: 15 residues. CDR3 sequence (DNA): TGTGCAAGTCGCTTAGCGCTAATCCGCACCGGGGAGCTGTTTTTT. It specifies CASRLALIRTGELFF.

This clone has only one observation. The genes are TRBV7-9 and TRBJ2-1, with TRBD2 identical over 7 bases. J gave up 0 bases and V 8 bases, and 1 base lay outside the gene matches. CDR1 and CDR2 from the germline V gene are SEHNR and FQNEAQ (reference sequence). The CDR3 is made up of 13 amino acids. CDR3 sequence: CASGGDSYNEQFF. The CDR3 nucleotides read TGTGCCAGCGGGGGGGACTCCTACAATGAGCAGTTCTTC.

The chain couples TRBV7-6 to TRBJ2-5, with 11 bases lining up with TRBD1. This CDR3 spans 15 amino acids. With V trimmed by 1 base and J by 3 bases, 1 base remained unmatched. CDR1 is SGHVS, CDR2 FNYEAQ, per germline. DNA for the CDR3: TGTGCCAGCAGCTTAGGGGACAGGGGGGAAGAGACCCAGTACTTC. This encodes CASSLGDRGEETQYF.

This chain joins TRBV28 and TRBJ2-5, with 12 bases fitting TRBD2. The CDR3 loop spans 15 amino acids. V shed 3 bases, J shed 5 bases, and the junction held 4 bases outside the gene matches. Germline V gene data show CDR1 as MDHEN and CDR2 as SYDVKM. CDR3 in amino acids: CASSLLAGGGETQYF. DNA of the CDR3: TGTGCCAGCAGTTTGCTAGCGGGAGGGGGTGAGACCCAGTACTTC.

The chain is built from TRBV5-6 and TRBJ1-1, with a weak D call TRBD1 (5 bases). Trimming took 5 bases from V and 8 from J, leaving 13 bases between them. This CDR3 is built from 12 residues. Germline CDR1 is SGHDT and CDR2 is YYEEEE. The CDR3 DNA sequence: TGTGCCAGCAGATTTGGCCGGGGGGAAGCTTTCTTT. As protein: CASRFGRGEAFF.

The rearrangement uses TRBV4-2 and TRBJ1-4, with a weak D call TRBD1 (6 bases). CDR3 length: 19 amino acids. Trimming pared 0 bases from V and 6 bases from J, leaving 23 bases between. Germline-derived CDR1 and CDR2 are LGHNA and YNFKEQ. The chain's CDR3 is CASSQDWGGLRGGHEKLFF. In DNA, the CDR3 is TGTGCCAGCAGCCAAGATTGGGGTGGTCTGCGGGGGGGGCATGAAAAACTGTTTTTT.

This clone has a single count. CDR3 in amino acids: CASSLVGGRLQFF. CDR3 nucleotide sequence: TGTGCCAGCAGCTTAGTGGGTGGGAGGCTCCAGTTCTTC. The chain recombines TRBV7-8 with TRBJ2-1; perhaps TRBD2 as D (6 bases). Trimming removed 1 base at V and 13 bases at J, with 14 bases between. Per the germline V gene, CDR1 is SGHVS and CDR2 is FQNEAQ. The CDR3 is 13 residues long.

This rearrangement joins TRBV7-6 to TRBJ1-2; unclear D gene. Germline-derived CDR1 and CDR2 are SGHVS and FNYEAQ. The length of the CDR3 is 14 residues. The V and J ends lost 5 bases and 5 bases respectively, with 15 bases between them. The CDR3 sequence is CASSPRGLPYGYTF. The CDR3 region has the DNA TGTGCCAGCAGCCCGCGGGGTCTCCCTTATGGCTACACCTTC.

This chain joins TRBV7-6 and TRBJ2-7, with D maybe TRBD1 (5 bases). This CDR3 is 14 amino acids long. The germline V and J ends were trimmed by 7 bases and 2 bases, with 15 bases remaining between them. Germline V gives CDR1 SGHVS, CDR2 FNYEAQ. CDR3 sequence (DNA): TGTGCCAGCACCGCAGGCAGGACAACCTACGAGCAGTACTTC. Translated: CASTAGRTTYEQYF.

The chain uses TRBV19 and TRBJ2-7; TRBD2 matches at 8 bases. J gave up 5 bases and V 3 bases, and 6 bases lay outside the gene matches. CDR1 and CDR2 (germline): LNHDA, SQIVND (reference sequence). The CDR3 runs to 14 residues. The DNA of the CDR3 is TGTGCCAGTAGTATTGTACTAGCGGCCGACGAGCAGTACTTC. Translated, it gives CASSIVLAADEQYF. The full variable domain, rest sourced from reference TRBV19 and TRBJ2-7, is DGGITQSPKYLFRKEGQNVTLSCEQNLNHDAMYWYRQDPGQGLRLIYYSQIVNDFQKGDIAEGYSVSREKKESFPLTVTSAQKNPTAFYLCASSIVLAADEQYFGPGTRLTVT.

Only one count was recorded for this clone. The CDR3 is CASSLQDLQTQYF. CDR3 in DNA: TGTGCCAGCAGCCTACAGGATTTGCAGACCCAGTACTTC. The chain joins TRBV9 to TRBJ2-5; TRBD1 might be the D (5 bases). CDR1 and CDR2 (germline): SGDLS, YYNGEE. CDR3 size: 13 residues. Trimming removed 4 bases from V and 6 bases from J, with 13 bases in between.

The DNA of the CDR3 is TGTGCCAGCAGCTTAGAGGGAGGTGGTGGAAACACCATATATTTT. Amino acids: CASSLEGGGGNTIYF. The genes are TRBV7-9 and TRBJ1-3, with no clear D. The germline V gene encodes CDR1 SEHNR and CDR2 FQNEAQ (reference sequence). V was shortened by 1 base and J by 3 bases, with 10 bases between the two germline ends. The CDR3 covers 15 residues.